This T cell receptor (beta chain) was obtained from a study of tumor-infiltrating lymphocytes in oesophageal squamous cell carcinoma. Germline CDR1 and CDR2: MNHEY and SMNVEV (reference sequence). The CDR3 is made up of 17 amino acids, end residues included. In regard to this clonotype: The limits of the CDR3 on the DNA are not certain, so only TCRdb's listed CDR3 is given.

TCRdb independently ran MiXCR on the PCR reads; one entry per CDR3 protein. In the table there are over 10,000 distinct CDR3 sequences, roughly half of which are singletons. The TCR originated in a female donor with esophageal squamous cell carcinoma. Sequencing used blood. This chain connects TRBV27 to TRBJ2-6; TRBD1, as called in the table, went unchecked against the DNA. The CDR3 spells CASSFWDSITLWLHLRF.